This T cell receptor beta chain was documented in a study of T cells in Graves' hyperthyroidism and ophthalmopathy. Study at large: At initial diagnosis, before any treatment had begun, peripheral blood was obtained. Overall study findings and caveats: The model forecast ophthalmopathy, anticipating it by a median roughly 6.3 months before onset.

RNA transcripts yielded amplified TCR beta CDR3 regions. First-round RT-PCR with HTBI primers amplified the TCR CDR3 region. A single record per CDR3 protein comes from TCRdb applying MiXCR to the multiplex PCR reads. This table has hundreds of thousands of distinct CDR3 sequences, about 15% appearing once. This clonotype came up many times. Its target is unknown. The sample comprised blood. The source is a man aged 18 to 30 with Graves' ophthalmopathy.

As DNA, the CDR3 is TGTGCCAGCAGCTTCGGGTCAGGGGGGGATCAGCCCCAGCATTTT. This translates into CASSFGSGGDQPQHF. The J gene is TRBJ1-5, the V gene TRBV11-2; 7 nucleotides match TRBD1. The V and J ends lost 3 bases and 5 bases, in that order; junction bases with no gene match: 7. This CDR3 region has 15 residues. Germline-derived CDR1 and CDR2 are SGHAT and FQNNGV.